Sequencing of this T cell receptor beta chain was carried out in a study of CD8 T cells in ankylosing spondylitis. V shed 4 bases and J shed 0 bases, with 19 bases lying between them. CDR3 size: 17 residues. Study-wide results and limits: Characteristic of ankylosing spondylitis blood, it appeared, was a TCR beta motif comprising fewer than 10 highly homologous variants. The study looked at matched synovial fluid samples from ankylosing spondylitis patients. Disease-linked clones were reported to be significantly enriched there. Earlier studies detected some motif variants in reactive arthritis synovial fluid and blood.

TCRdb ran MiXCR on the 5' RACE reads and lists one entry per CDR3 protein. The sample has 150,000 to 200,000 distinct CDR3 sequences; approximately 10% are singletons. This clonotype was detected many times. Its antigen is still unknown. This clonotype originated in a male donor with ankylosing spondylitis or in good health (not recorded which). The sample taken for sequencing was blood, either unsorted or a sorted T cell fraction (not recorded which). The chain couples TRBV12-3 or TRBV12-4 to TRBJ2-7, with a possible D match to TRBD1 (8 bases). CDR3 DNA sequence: TGTGCCAGCAGTTCCTCAGGGGGCGGGGGCCTCTCCTACGAGCAGTACTTC. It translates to CASSSSGGGGLSYEQYF.